The rows below give T cell receptor beta chains drawn from one sample of a study of blood T cell repertoires in COVID-19. The data were produced by immunoSEQ multiplex PCR, yet TCRdb's version contains in-frame clones alone and is incomplete. This table has fewer than 200,000 clones, 84% appearing once. Material: PBMCs or T cells enriched from blood (not recorded which). The receptors were sampled from a woman aged 25 to 39 who had been exposed to COVID-19. CDR3s include the opening cysteine and the closing phenylalanine or tryptophan. A D gene is named only where the DNA matches it firmly. Clone size is stated in some rows and not others, as once, few, many or a class when expanded.

V gene: TRBV29-1
clone size: few
J gene: TRBJ2-2
D gene: NA
CDR3 protein: CSVDGSGPTGELFF
CDR3 DNA: TGCAGCGTTGATGGGTCAGGGCCCACCGGGGAGCTGTTTTTT

V gene: TRBV19
clone size: few
J gene: TRBJ1-2
D gene: NA
CDR3 protein: CASSISGTSGYTF
CDR3 DNA: TGTGCCAGTAGTATCAGCGGGACATCTGGCTACACCTTC

V gene: TRBV23-1
clone size: NA
J gene: TRBJ1-6
D gene: NA
CDR3 protein: CASSQRGLVLLSSYNSPLHF
CDR3 DNA: TGCGCCAGCAGTCAACGGGGTTTAGTTCTCCTGAGCTCCTATAATTCACCCCTCCACTTT

V gene: TRBV2
clone size: few
J gene: TRBJ2-3
D gene: TRBD2
CDR3 protein: CASTLHGGEIDTQYF
CDR3 DNA: TGTGCCAGCACCCTCCACGGGGGGGAGATAGATACGCAGTATTTT

V gene: TRBV19
clone size: few
J gene: TRBJ1-1
D gene: TRBD1
CDR3 protein: CASSSRDSTPMNTEAFF
CDR3 DNA: TGTGCCAGTAGTTCCCGGGACAGCACTCCCATGAACACTGAAGCTTTCTTT

V gene: TRBV7-2
clone size: NA
J gene: TRBJ2-1
D gene: TRBD2
CDR3 protein: CASSQSGGADEQFF
CDR3 DNA: TGTGCCAGCAGCCAAAGCGGGGGGGCCGATGAGCAGTTCTTC

V gene: TRBV5-5
clone size: NA
J gene: TRBJ2-7
D gene: NA
CDR3 protein: CASSLGPESSYEQYF
CDR3 DNA: TGTGCCAGCAGCTTGGGGCCGGAGAGCTCCTACGAGCAGTACTTC

V gene: TRBV19
clone size: NA
J gene: TRBJ2-6
D gene: NA
CDR3 protein: CASSTIQETGANVLTF
CDR3 DNA: TGTGCCAGTAGTACAATACAGGAGACTGGGGCCAACGTCCTGACTTTC

V gene: TRBV7-2
clone size: once
J gene: TRBJ2-3
D gene: NA
CDR3 protein: CASSLSAGYTDTQYF
CDR3 DNA: TGTGCCAGCAGCCTTTCAGCGGGTTACACAGATACGCAGTATTTT

V gene: TRBV19
clone size: NA
J gene: TRBJ1-4
D gene: NA
CDR3 protein: CASSKPHGAATNEKLFF
CDR3 DNA: TGTGCCAGTAGTAAGCCTCATGGGGCAGCAACTAATGAAAAACTGTTTTTT

V gene: TRBV6-5
clone size: NA
J gene: TRBJ2-2
D gene: TRBD2
CDR3 protein: CASSYGTRDTGELFF
CDR3 DNA: TGTGCCAGCAGTTACGGGACTAGGGACACCGGGGAGCTGTTTTTT

V gene: TRBV23-1
clone size: NA
J gene: TRBJ1-1
D gene: NA
CDR3 protein: CASSQSGYREFDTEAFF
CDR3 DNA: TGCGCCAGCAGTCAATCGGGATACAGGGAATTCGACACTGAAGCTTTCTTT

V gene: TRBV9
clone size: NA
J gene: TRBJ1-2
D gene: NA
CDR3 protein: CASSVEGTLASNYGYTF
CDR3 DNA: TGTGCCAGCAGCGTAGAAGGGACCCTAGCGAGTAACTATGGCTACACCTTC

V gene: TRBV7-9
clone size: few
J gene: TRBJ2-2
D gene: NA
CDR3 protein: CASTLGGPGELFF
CDR3 DNA: TGTGCCAGCACCCTGGGAGGACCCGGGGAGCTGTTTTTT

V gene: TRBV3-1/TRBV3-2
clone size: NA
J gene: TRBJ2-7
D gene: NA
CDR3 protein: CASSQGGEQYF
CDR3 DNA: TGTGCCAGCAGCCAAGGAGGGGAGCAGTACTTC

V gene: TRBV6-2/TRBV6-3
clone size: once
J gene: TRBJ1-2
D gene: NA
CDR3 protein: CASSVTGNGNYGYTF
CDR3 DNA: TGTGCCAGCAGTGTTACAGGGAACGGGAACTATGGCTACACCTTC

V gene: TRBV5-1
clone size: NA
J gene: TRBJ1-1
D gene: NA
CDR3 protein: CASSLIEANTEAFF
CDR3 DNA: TGCGCCAGCAGCTTGATTGAAGCGAACACTGAAGCTTTCTTT

V gene: TRBV5-1
clone size: NA
J gene: TRBJ1-2
D gene: TRBD1
CDR3 protein: CASSPTGGYYGYTF
CDR3 DNA: TGCGCCAGCAGCCCGACAGGGGGTTACTATGGCTACACCTTC

V gene: TRBV4-3
clone size: NA
J gene: TRBJ1-1
D gene: NA
CDR3 protein: CASRRDLNTEAFF
CDR3 DNA: TGCGCCAGCAGGAGGGACTTGAACACTGAAGCTTTCTTT

V gene: TRBV4-3
clone size: NA
J gene: TRBJ2-3
D gene: TRBD2
CDR3 protein: CASSRGGGSTDTQYF
CDR3 DNA: TGCGCCAGCAGCCGAGGCGGGGGGAGCACAGATACGCAGTATTTT

V gene: TRBV6-5
clone size: NA
J gene: TRBJ2-3
D gene: NA
CDR3 protein: CASSYSSPTSTDTQYF
CDR3 DNA: TGTGCCAGCAGTTACTCTAGTCCTACTAGCACAGATACGCAGTATTTT

V gene: TRBV2
clone size: NA
J gene: TRBJ2-5
D gene: TRBD2
CDR3 protein: CASSEARPPSGSEETQYF
CDR3 DNA: TGTGCCAGCAGTGAAGCGCGACCCCCTAGCGGATCGGAGGAGACCCAGTACTTC

V gene: TRBV18
clone size: NA
J gene: TRBJ1-3
D gene: NA
CDR3 protein: CASSEDGNTIYF
CDR3 DNA: TGTGCCAGCTCAGAGGATGGAAACACCATATATTTT

V gene: TRBV6-5
clone size: NA
J gene: TRBJ2-4
D gene: NA
CDR3 protein: CASTKGPSKNIQYF
CDR3 DNA: TGTGCCAGCACCAAGGGGCCTTCCAAAAACATTCAGTACTTC

V gene: TRBV7-2
clone size: NA
J gene: TRBJ2-3
D gene: TRBD2
CDR3 protein: CASSLRLSGKSTDTQYF
CDR3 DNA: TGTGCCAGCAGCCTAAGGTTAAGCGGGAAAAGCACAGATACGCAGTATTTT

V gene: TRBV7-3
clone size: NA
J gene: TRBJ1-1
D gene: NA
CDR3 protein: CASSLWGLPNTEAFF
CDR3 DNA: TGTGCCAGCAGCTTATGGGGGCTCCCGAACACTGAAGCTTTCTTT

V gene: TRBV30
clone size: NA
J gene: TRBJ1-4
D gene: NA
CDR3 protein: CAWNSGIEKLFF
CDR3 DNA: TGTGCCTGGAACTCTGGTATTGAAAAACTGTTTTTT

V gene: TRBV11-3
clone size: NA
J gene: TRBJ2-7
D gene: TRBD1
CDR3 protein: CASSPRQGTFYEQYF
CDR3 DNA: TGTGCCAGCAGCCCGCGACAGGGGACCTTCTACGAGCAGTACTTC

V gene: TRBV6-5
clone size: NA
J gene: TRBJ1-6
D gene: TRBD1
CDR3 protein: CASGTGANSPLHF
CDR3 DNA: TGTGCCAGCGGAACAGGGGCTAATTCACCCCTCCACTTT

V gene: TRBV7-9
clone size: NA
J gene: TRBJ2-7
D gene: TRBD2
CDR3 protein: CASSGWGLGGPNEQYF
CDR3 DNA: TGTGCCAGCAGCGGCTGGGGACTAGGGGGTCCCAACGAGCAGTACTTC

V gene: TRBV6-5
clone size: NA
J gene: TRBJ1-1
D gene: NA
CDR3 protein: CASRTTVNTEAFF
CDR3 DNA: TGTGCCAGCAGGACGACAGTGAACACTGAAGCTTTCTTT

V gene: TRBV19
clone size: NA
J gene: TRBJ1-5
D gene: NA
CDR3 protein: CASSILRDSNQPQHF
CDR3 DNA: TGTGCCAGTAGTATACTAAGAGATAGCAATCAGCCCCAGCATTTT

V gene: TRBV7-6
clone size: NA
J gene: TRBJ1-1
D gene: TRBD1
CDR3 protein: CASSLTGGNTEAFF
CDR3 DNA: TGTGCCAGCAGCTTGACAGGGGGCAACACTGAAGCTTTCTTT

V gene: TRBV4-3
clone size: NA
J gene: TRBJ2-1
D gene: NA
CDR3 protein: CASSQESSVRSSYNEQFF
CDR3 DNA: TGCGCCAGCAGCCAAGAAAGTTCTGTGAGAAGCTCCTACAATGAGCAGTTCTTC

V gene: TRBV15
clone size: NA
J gene: TRBJ2-3
D gene: TRBD2
CDR3 protein: CATSSARTLAGVGDTQYF
CDR3 DNA: TGTGCCACCAGCAGTGCCCGAACTCTAGCGGGGGTGGGAGATACGCAGTATTTT

V gene: TRBV11-2
clone size: NA
J gene: TRBJ1-5
D gene: TRBD1
CDR3 protein: CASSLDSNRGGQPQHF
CDR3 DNA: TGTGCCAGCAGCTTAGATTCGAACAGGGGCGGTCAGCCCCAGCATTTT

V gene: TRBV27
clone size: NA
J gene: TRBJ1-1
D gene: TRBD1
CDR3 protein: CASSNLGGVMEAFF
CDR3 DNA: TGTGCCAGCAGCAACTTAGGGGGCGTGATGGAAGCTTTCTTT

V gene: TRBV5-1
clone size: NA
J gene: TRBJ1-4
D gene: NA
CDR3 protein: CASSNAPEGRDQEKLFF
CDR3 DNA: TGCGCCAGCAGCAACGCCCCGGAGGGCCGGGATCAAGAAAAACTGTTTTTT

V gene: TRBV27
clone size: NA
J gene: TRBJ1-1
D gene: TRBD1
CDR3 protein: CASSSGQVMNTEAFF
CDR3 DNA: TGTGCCAGCAGTTCGGGACAGGTGATGAACACTGAAGCTTTCTTT

V gene: TRBV10-1
clone size: once
J gene: TRBJ1-5
D gene: TRBD1
CDR3 protein: CASSKSFLGGQGVEQPQHF
CDR3 DNA: TGCGCCAGCAGCAAATCATTCCTAGGGGGACAGGGGGTGGAACAGCCCCAGCATTTT

V gene: TRBV7-8
clone size: NA
J gene: TRBJ2-1
D gene: TRBD1
CDR3 protein: CASSLQGVSYNEQFF
CDR3 DNA: TGTGCCAGCAGCCTACAGGGGGTCTCCTACAATGAGCAGTTCTTC

V gene: TRBV18
clone size: NA
J gene: TRBJ2-7
D gene: TRBD1
CDR3 protein: CASSPKGTEGYEQYF
CDR3 DNA: TGTGCCAGCTCCCCAAAAGGGACAGAAGGGTACGAGCAGTACTTC

V gene: TRBV19
clone size: NA
J gene: TRBJ2-2
D gene: TRBD1
CDR3 protein: CASRPQGVTGELFF
CDR3 DNA: TGTGCCAGTAGACCACAGGGGGTCACCGGGGAGCTGTTTTTT

V gene: TRBV4-1
clone size: NA
J gene: TRBJ2-7
D gene: TRBD1
CDR3 protein: CASSQGTTGGYYEQYF
CDR3 DNA: TGCGCCAGCAGCCAAGGGACCACAGGGGGCTACTACGAGCAGTACTTC

V gene: TRBV19
clone size: NA
J gene: TRBJ1-4
D gene: NA
CDR3 protein: CASRTQFGTNEKLFF
CDR3 DNA: TGTGCCAGTAGGACGCAATTCGGGACTAATGAAAAACTGTTTTTT

V gene: TRBV5-4
clone size: few
J gene: TRBJ1-2
D gene: TRBD1
CDR3 protein: CASSAGQGGVVDGYTF
CDR3 DNA: TGTGCCAGCAGCGCAGGACAGGGGGGGGTGGTTGATGGCTACACCTTC

V gene: TRBV12-3/TRBV12-4
clone size: NA
J gene: TRBJ2-3
D gene: NA
CDR3 protein: CASSHHSDTQYF
CDR3 DNA: TGTGCCAGCAGTCATCACTCCGATACGCAGTATTTT

V gene: TRBV3-1/TRBV3-2
clone size: NA
J gene: TRBJ1-4
D gene: TRBD1
CDR3 protein: CASSPAGGWEKLFF
CDR3 DNA: TGTGCCAGCAGCCCCGCAGGGGGCTGGGAAAAACTGTTTTTT